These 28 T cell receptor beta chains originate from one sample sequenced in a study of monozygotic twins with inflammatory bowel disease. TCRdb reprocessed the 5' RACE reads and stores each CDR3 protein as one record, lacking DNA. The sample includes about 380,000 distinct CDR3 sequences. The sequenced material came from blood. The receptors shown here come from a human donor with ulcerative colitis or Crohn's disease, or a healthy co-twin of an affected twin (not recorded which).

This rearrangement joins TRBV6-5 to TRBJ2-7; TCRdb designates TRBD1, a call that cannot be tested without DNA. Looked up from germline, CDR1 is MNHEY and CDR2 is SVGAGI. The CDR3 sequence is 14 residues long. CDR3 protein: CASSFGQGGEEQYF.

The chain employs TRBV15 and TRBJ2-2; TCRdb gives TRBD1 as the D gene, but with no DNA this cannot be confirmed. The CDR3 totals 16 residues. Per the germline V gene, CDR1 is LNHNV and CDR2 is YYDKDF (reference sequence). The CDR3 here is CATSRGDRGNTGELFF.

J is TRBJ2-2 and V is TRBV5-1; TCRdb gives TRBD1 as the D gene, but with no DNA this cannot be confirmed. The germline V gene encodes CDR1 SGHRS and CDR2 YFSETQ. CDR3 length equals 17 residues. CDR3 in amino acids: CASSLSTPGTNTGELFF.

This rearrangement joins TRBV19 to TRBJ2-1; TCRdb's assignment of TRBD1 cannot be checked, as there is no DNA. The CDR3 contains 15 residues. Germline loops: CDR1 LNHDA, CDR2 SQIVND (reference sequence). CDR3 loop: CASSTGQGRIYEQFF. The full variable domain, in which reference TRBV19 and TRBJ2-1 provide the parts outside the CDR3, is DGGITQSPKYLFRKEGQNVTLSCEQNLNHDAMYWYRQDPGQGLRLIYYSQIVNDFQKGDIAEGYSVSREKKESFPLTVTSAQKNPTAFYLCASSTGQGRIYEQFFGPGTRLTVL.

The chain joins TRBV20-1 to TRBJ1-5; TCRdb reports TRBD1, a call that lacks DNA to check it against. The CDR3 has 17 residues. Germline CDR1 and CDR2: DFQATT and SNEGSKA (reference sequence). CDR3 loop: CSARAGTVSGGNQPQHF.

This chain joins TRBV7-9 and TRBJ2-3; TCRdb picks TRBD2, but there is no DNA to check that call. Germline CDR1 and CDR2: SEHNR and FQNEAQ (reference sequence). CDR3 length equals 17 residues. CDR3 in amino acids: CASSSHLAGGYTDTQYF. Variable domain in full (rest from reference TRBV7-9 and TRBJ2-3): DTGVSQNPRHKITKRGQNVTFRCDPISEHNRLYWYRQTLGQGPEFLTYFQNEAQLEKSRLLSDRFSAERPKGSFSTLEIQRTEQGDSAMYLCASSSHLAGGYTDTQYFGPGTRLTVL.

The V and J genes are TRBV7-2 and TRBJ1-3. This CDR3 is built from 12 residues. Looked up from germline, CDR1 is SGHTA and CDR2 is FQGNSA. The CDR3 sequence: CASSLDRRVLYF.

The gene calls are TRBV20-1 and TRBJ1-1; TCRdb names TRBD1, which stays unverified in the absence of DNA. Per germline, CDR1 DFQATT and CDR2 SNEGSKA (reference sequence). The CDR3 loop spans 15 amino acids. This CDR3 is CSARVRDRGATEAFF.

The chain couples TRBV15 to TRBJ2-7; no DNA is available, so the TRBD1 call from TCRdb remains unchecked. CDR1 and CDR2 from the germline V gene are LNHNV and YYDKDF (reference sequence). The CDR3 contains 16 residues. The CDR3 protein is CATSREDGTPTYEQYF.

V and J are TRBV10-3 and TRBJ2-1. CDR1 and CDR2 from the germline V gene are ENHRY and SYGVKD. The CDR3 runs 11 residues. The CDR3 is CATRGNNEQFF.

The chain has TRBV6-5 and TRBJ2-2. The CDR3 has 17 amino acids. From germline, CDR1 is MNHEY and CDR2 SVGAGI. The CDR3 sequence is CASSSSLHSAIPGELFF.

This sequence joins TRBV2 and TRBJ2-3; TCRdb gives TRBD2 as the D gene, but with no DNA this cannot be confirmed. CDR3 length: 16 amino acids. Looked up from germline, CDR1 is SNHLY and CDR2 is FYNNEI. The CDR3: CASSEPPGGATDTQYF. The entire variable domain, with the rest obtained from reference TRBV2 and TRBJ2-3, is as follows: EPEVTQTPSHQVTQMGQEVILRCVPISNHLYFYWYRQILGQKVEFLVSFYNNEISEKSEIFDDQFSVERPDGSNFTLKIRSTKLEDSAMYFCASSEPPGGATDTQYFGPGTRLTVL.

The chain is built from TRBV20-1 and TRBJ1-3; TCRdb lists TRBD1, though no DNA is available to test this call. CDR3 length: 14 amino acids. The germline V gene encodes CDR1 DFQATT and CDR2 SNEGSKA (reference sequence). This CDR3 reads CSAQGRVSGNTIYF.

The CDR3 loop reads CASILGGATHLNYGYTF. The chain links TRBV5-5 to TRBJ1-2; there is no DNA to check the TCRdb D call of TRBD1. The CDR3 loop spans 17 amino acids. Looked up from germline, CDR1 is SGHKS and CDR2 is YYEKEE (reference sequence).

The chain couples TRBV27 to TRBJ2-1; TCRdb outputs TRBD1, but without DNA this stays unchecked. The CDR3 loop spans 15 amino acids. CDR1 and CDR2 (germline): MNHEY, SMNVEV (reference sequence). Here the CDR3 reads CASSLSLQGSNEQFF.

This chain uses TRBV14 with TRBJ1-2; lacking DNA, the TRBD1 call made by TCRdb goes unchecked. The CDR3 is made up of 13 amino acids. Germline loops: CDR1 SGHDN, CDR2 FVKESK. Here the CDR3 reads CASRYRVFGGYTF.

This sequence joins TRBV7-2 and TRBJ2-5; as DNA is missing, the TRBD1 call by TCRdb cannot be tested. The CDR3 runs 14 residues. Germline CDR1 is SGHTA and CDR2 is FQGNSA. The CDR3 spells CASSSWTAQETQYF.

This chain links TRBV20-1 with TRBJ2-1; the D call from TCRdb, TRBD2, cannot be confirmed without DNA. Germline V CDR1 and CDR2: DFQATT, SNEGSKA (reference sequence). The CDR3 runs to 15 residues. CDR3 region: CSAFRGGHSYNEQFF.

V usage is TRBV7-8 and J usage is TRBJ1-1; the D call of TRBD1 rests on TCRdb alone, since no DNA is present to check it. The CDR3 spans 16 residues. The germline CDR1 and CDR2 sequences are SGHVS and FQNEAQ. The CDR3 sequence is CASTLDRGLLNTEAFF.

CDR3 in amino acids: CASRAAGTDTQYF. The chain has TRBV7-3 and TRBJ2-3. The CDR3 consists of 13 residues. Germline CDR1 and CDR2: SGHTA and FQGTGA.

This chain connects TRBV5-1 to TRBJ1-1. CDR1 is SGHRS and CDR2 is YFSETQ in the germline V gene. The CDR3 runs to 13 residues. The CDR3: CASTEGQNTEAFF.

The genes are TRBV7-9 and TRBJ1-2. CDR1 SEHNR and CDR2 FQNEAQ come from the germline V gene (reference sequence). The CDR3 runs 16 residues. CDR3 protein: CASSLGAGATNYGYTF. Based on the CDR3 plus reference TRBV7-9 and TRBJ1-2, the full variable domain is DTGVSQNPRHKITKRGQNVTFRCDPISEHNRLYWYRQTLGQGPEFLTYFQNEAQLEKSRLLSDRFSAERPKGSFSTLEIQRTEQGDSAMYLCASSLGAGATNYGYTFGSGTRLTVV.

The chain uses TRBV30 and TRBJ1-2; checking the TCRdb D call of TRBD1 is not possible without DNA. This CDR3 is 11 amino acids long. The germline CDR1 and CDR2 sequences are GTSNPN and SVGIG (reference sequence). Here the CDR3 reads CAWSTWQGGTF.

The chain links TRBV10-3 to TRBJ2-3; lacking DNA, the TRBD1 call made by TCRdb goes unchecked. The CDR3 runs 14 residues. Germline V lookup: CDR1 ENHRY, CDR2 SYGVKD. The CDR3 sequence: CAISVAGVSDTQYF.

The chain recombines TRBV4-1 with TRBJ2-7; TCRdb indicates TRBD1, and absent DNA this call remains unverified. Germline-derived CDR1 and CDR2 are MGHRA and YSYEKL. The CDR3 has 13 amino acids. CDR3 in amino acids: CASSQPGQAEQYF.

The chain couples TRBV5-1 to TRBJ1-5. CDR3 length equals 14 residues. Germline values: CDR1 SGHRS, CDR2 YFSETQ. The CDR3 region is CASSLGSGGSPQHF. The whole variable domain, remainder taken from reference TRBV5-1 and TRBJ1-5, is KAGVTQTPRYLIKTRGQQVTLSCSPISGHRSVSWYQQTPGQGLQFLFEYFSETQRNKGNFPGRFSGRQFSNSRSEMNVSTLELGDSALYLCASSLGSGGSPQHFGDGTRLSIL.

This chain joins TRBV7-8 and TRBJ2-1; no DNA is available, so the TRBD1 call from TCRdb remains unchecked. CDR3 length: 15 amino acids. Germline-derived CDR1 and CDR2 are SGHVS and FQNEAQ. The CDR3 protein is CASSYARGNYNEQFF.

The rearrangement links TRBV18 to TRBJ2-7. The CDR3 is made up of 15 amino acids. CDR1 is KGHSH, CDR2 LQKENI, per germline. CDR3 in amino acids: CASSEGFGSFYEQYF. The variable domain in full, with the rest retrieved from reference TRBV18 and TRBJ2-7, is NAGVMQNPRHLVRRRGQEARLRCSPMKGHSHVYWYRQLPEEGLKFMVYLQKENIIDESGMPKERFSAEFPKEGPSILRIQQVVRGDSAAYFCASSEGFGSFYEQYFGPGTRLTVT.